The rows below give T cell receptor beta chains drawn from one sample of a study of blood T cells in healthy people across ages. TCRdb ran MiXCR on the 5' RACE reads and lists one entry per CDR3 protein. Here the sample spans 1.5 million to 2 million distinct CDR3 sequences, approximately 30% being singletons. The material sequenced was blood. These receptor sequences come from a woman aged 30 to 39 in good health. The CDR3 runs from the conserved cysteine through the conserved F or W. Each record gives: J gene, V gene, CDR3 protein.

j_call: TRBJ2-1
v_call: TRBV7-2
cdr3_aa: CASSPDVPTWFF

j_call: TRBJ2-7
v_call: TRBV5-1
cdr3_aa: CASKDPRTEPYEQYF

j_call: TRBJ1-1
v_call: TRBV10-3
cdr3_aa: CAISEGTGGRTEAFF

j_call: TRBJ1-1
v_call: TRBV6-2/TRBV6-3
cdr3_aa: CATVDREEAFF

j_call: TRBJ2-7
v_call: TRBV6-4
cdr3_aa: CASSDSGGAPYEQYF

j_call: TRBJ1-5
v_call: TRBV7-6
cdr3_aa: CASSLGGGYQPQHF

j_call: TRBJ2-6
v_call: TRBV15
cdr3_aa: CATSPSGRTGANVLTF

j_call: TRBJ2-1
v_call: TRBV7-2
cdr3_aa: CAGSYSGRLDEQFF

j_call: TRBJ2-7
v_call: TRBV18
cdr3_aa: CATSPGSGIYEQYF

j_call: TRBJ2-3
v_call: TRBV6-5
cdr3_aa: CASSWGRASGSRTDTRYF

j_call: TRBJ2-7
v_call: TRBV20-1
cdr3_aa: CSARPAHSYEQYF

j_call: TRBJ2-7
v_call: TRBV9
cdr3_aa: CASSVEDRAEEQYF

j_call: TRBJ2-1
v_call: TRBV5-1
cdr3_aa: CASTPGRDRVSSYNEQFF

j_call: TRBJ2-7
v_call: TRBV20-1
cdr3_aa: CSVTPSGRKYEQYF

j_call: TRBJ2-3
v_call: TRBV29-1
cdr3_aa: CSVGEWDSTDTQYF

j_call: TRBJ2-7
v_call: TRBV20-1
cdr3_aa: CSADGPGPYEQYF

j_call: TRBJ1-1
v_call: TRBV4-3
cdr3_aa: CASSPGRMNTEAFF

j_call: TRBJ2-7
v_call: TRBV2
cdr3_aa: CASNADIHSEQYF

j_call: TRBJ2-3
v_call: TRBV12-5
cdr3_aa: CASDRGGDSTDTQYF

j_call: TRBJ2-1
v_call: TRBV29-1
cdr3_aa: CSATTGQGGNEQFF

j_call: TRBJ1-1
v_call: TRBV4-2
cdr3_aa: CASSQFLNTEAFF

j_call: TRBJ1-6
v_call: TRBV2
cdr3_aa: CASSDDRGSSPLHF

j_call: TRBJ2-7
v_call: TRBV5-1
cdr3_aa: CASSLRDRYEQYF

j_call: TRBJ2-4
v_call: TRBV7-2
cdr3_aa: CASSLNSLRDRKNIQYF

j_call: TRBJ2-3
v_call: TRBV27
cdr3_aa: CASSLLTSGSSGTDTQYF

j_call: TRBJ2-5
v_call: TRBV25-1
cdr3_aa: CASSDWTSGSSETQYF

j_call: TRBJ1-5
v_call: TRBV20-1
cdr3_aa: CSATSTGNQPQHF

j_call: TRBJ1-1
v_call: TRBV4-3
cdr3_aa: CASSQVGTGAEAFF

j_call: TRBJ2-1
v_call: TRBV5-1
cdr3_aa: CASSGGDAYNEQFF

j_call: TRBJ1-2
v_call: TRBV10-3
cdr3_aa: CAISGDNYGYTF

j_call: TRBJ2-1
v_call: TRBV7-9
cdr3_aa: CASSLKGSGSYNEQFF

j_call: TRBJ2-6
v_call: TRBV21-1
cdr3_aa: CASSPSPSGANVLTF

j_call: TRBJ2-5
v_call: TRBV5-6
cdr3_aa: CASSFPRGETQYF

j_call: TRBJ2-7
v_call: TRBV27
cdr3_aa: CASSLGGPIRVAGVFEQYF

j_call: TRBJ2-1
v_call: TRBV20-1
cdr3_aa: CSALRTGTNEQFF

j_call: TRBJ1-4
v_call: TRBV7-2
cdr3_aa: CASSPTPMEGLFF

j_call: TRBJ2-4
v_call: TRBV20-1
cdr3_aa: CSATADIAKNIQYF

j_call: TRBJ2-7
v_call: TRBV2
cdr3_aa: CASRVLYEQYF

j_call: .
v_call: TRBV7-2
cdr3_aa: CASSLAGVEGEQYF

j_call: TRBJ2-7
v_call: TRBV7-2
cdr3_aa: CASSRDRAGSYEQYF

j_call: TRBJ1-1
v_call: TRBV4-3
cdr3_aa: CASSQMGQGDTEAFF

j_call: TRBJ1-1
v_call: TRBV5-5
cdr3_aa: CASSPGQGAPNTEAFF

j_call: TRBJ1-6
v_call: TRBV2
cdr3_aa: CASSDDSYNSPLHF

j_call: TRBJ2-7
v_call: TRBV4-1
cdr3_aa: CASSQVPRVLSYEQYF

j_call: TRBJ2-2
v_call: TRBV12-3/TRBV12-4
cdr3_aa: CAGRGQAGGDTGELFF

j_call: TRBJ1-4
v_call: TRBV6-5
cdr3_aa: CASRREGFRSNEKLFF

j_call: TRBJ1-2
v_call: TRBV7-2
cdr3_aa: CASSSAVYYGYTF

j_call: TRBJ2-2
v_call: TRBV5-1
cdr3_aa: CASSSGLAGTGELFF

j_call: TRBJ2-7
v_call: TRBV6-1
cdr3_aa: CASSQTRGGYEQYF

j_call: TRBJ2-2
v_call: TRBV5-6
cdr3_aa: CASSSILTQGLRTGELFF

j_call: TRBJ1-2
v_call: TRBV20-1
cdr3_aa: CSARPGQGNWYGYTF

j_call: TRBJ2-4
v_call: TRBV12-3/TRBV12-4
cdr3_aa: CASSRTGQGRAKNIQYF